This passage covers 5 T cell receptor beta chains from one sample sequenced in a study of a mutant IDH1 vaccine in newly diagnosed glioma. Time point described: week 5, during vaccination. In the vaccine, a single dose held 300 ug of the mutant IDH1 20-mer peptide, along with topical imiquimod. Assay used: immunoSEQ multiplex PCR; TCRdb lists only in-frame clones, some missing. The table records 52,000 or so clones, roughly 80% of them present only once. Antigen specificity for these receptors is unknown. The sample consisted of PBMCs, taken from a glioma patient whose treatment included an IDH1 peptide vaccine. The receptors here all came from a woman between 18 and 30 years old with glioma. Some clones in this sample may be carry-over from other donors' samples.

V is TRBV21-1 and J is TRBJ2-2; TRBD1, the D gene given by the table, was not confirmed from the DNA. TRBV21-1 is tagged as a pseudogene. This CDR3 comprises 14 residues. The CDR3 nucleotides read TGTGCCAGCAGCCGAACATCCTTCCCGGGGGAGCTGTTTTTT. Its translation: CASSRTSFPGELFF.

The chain has TRBV5-1 and TRBJ2-7, with a tentative D call TRBD2 (5 bases). The CDR3 has 14 residues. CDR1 and CDR2 from the germline V gene are SGHRS and YFSETQ. Trimming took 0 bases from V and 1 from J, leaving 8 bases between them. The CDR3 protein is CASSLVGGSYEQYF. The DNA of the CDR3 is TGCGCCAGCAGCTTGGTCGGAGGATCCTACGAGCAGTACTTC.

A note on this clone: Mismatch with germline at one junction end may stem from a read error. The V and J genes are TRBV7-7 and TRBJ2-5; 9 bases align to TRBD2. This CDR3 is built from 16 residues. CDR1 and CDR2 (germline): SSHAT, FNYEAQ (reference sequence). The CDR3 spells CASSLAASGVQETQYF. CDR3 nucleotide sequence: TGTGCTAGCAGCTTAGCTGCTAGCGGGGTACAAGAGACCCAGTACTTC.

The chain joins TRBV18 to TRBJ1-4; maybe TRBD1 (6 bases). The CDR3 covers 14 residues. Germline CDR1 reads KGHSH; CDR2 reads LQKENI. V was pared by 3 bases and J by 11 bases, with 16 bases between. The CDR3 loop is CASSPGGLSSKLFF. The DNA of the CDR3 is TGTGCCAGCTCACCGGGGGGGCTGTCCTCGAAACTGTTTTTT.

This clone was recorded only once. The genes are TRBV9 and TRBJ2-1; D gene uncertain. CDR1 and CDR2 from the germline V gene are SGDLS and YYNGEE. V lost 3 bases to trimming and J lost 0 bases, with 13 bases between them. CDR3 length equals 16 residues. The CDR3 DNA is TGTGCCAGCAGCGCCTCCTTTCTGAGCTCCTACAATGAGCAGTTCTTC. Translation gives CASSASFLSSYNEQFF.